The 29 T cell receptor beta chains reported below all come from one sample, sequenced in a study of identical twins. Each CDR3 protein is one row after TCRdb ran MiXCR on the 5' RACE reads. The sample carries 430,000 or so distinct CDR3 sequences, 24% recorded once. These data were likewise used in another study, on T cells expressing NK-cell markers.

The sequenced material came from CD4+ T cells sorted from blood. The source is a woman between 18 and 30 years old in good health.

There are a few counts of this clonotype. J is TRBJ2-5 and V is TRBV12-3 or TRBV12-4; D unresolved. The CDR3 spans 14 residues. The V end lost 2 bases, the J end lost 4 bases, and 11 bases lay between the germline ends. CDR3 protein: CASSLNYLGETQYF. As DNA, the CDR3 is TGTGCCAGCAGTTTAAATTACCTGGGAGAGACCCAGTACTTC.

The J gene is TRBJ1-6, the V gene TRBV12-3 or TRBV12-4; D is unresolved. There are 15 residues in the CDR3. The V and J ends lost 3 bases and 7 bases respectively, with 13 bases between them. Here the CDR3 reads CASSLKGAGNSPLHF. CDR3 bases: TGTGCCAGCAGTTTGAAGGGTGCGGGGAATTCACCCCTCCACTTT.

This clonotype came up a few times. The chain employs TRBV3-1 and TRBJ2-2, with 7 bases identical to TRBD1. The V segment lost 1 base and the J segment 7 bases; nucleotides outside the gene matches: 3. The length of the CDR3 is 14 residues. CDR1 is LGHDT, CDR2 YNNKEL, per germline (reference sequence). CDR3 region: CASSQGQGIGELFF. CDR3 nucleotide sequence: TGTGCCAGCAGCCAAGGACAGGGCATCGGGGAGCTGTTTTTT.

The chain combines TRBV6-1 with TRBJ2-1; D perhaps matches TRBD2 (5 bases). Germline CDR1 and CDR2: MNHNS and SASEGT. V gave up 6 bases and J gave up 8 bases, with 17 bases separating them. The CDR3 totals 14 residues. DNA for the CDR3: TGTGCCAGCAGGGTGGACTTAGGGAGCTATGAGCAGTTCTTC. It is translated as CASRVDLGSYEQFF.

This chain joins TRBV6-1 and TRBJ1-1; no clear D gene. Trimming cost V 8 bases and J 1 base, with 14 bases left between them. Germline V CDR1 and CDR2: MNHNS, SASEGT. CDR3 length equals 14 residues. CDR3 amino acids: CASPGKGWNTEAFF. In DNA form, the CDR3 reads TGTGCCAGCCCTGGTAAGGGATGGAACACTGAAGCTTTCTTT.

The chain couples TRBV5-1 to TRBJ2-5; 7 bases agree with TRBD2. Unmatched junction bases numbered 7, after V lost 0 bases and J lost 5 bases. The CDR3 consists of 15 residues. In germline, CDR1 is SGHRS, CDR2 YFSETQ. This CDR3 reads CASSLATSWGETQYF. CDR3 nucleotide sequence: TGCGCCAGCAGCTTGGCGACTAGCTGGGGGGAGACCCAGTACTTC.

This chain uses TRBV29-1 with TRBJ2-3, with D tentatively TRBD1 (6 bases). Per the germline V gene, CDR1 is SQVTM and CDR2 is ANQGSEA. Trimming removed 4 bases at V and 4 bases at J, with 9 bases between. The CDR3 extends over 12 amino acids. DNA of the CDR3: TGCAGCGTTGTAGCAGGGGCAGATACGCAGTATTTT. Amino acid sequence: CSVVAGADTQYF.

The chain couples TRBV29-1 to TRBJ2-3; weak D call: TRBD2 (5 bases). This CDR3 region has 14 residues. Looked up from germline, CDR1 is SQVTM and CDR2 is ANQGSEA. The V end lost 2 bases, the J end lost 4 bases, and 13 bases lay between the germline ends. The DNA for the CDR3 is TGCAGCGTTGAACTGGACTTTAGGGCAGATACGCAGTATTTT. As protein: CSVELDFRADTQYF.

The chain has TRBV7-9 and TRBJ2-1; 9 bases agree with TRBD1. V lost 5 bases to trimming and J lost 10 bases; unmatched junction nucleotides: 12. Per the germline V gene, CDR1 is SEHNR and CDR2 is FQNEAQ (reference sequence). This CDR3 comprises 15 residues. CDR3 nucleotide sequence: TGTGCCAGCAGCCGACTGGACAGGGGCGGTCGGGAGCAGTTCTTC. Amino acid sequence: CASSRLDRGGREQFF.

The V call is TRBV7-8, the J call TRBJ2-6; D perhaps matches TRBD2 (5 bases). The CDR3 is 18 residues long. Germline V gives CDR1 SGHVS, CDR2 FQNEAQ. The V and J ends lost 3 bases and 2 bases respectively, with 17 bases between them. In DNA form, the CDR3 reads TGTGCCAGCAGCTTGGTGGCGGGCCTCCCGGCTGGGGCCAACGTCCTGACTTTC. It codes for CASSLVAGLPAGANVLTF.

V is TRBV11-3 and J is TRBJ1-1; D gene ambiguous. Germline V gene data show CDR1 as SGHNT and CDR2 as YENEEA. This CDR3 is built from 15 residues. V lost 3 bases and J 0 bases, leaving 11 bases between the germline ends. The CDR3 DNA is TGTGCCAGCAGCTTGGGAAGCCAGGTGAACACTGAAGCTTTCTTT. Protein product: CASSLGSQVNTEAFF.

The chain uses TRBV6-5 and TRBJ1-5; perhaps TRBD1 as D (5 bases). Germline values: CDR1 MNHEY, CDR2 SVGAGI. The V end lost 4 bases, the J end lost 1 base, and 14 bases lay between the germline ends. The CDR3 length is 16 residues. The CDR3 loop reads CASSSSPGVSNQPQHF. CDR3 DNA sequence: TGTGCCAGCAGTTCTTCACCGGGGGTCAGCAATCAGCCCCAGCATTTT.

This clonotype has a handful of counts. CDR3 nucleotides: TGTGCCAGCAGCGATCAGGGGTCCAACTACAATGAGCAGTTCTTC. Translating gives CASSDQGSNYNEQFF. This chain joins TRBV11-3 and TRBJ2-1; weak D call: TRBD1 (6 bases). The CDR3 loop spans 15 amino acids. Trimming stripped 5 bases from V and 3 bases from J, with 14 bases between. CDR1 is SGHNT and CDR2 is YENEEA in the germline V gene.

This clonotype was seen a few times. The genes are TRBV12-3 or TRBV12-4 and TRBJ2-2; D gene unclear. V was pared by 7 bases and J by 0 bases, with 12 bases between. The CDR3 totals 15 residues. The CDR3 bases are TGTGCCAGCACCACCTACCGGACGAACACCGGGGAGCTGTTTTTT. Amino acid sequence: CASTTYRTNTGELFF.

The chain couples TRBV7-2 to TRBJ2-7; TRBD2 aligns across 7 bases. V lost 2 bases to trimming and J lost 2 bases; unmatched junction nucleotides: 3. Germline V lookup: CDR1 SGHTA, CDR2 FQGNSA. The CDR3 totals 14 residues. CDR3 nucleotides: TGTGCCAGCAGCTTACAAAGCGGGACCTACGAGCAGTACTTC. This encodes CASSLQSGTYEQYF.

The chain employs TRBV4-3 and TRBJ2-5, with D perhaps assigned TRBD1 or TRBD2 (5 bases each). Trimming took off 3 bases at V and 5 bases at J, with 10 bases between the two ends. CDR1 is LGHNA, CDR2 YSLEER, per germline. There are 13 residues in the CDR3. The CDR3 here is CASSHFEGETQYF. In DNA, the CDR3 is TGCGCCAGCAGCCATTTTGAGGGGGAGACCCAGTACTTC.

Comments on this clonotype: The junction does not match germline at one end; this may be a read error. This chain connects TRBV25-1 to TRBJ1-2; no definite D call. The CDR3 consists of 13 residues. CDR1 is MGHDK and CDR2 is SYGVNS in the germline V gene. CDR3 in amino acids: CASREDPRYGYTF. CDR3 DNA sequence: TGTGCCAGCCGTGAGGACCCAAGATATGGCTACACCTTC.

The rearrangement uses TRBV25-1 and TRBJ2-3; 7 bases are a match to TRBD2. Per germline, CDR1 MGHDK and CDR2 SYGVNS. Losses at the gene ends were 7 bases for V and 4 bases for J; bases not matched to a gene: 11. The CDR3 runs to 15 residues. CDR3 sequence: CASNKGRARADTQYF. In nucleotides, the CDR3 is TGTGCCAGCAACAAGGGGAGGGCCAGGGCAGATACGCAGTATTTT.

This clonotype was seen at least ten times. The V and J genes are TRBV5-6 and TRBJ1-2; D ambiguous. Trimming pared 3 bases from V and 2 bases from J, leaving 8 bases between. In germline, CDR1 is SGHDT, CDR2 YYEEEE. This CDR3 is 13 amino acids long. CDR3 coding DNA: TGTGCCAGCAGCTCGGGCGGGAACTATGGCTACACCTTC. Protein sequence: CASSSGGNYGYTF.

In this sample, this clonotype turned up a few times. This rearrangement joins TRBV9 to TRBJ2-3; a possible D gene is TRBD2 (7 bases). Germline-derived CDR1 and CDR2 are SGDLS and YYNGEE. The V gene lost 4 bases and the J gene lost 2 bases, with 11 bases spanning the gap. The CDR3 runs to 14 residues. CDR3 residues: CASSTGGPTDTQYF. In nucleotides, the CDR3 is TGTGCCAGCAGCACGGGGGGCCCCACAGATACGCAGTATTTT.

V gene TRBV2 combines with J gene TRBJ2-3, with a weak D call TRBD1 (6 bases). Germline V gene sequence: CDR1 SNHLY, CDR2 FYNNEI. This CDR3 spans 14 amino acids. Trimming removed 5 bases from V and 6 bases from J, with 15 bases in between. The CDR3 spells CASSPQGPLDTQYF. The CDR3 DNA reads TGTGCCAGCAGTCCCCAGGGGCCGCTGGATACGCAGTATTTT.

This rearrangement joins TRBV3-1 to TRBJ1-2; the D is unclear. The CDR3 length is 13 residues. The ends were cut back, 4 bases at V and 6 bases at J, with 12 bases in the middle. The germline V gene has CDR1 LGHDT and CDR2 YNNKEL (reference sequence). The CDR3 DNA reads TGTGCCAGCAGCCCTTTAGTAGGGAATGGCTACACCTTC. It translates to CASSPLVGNGYTF.

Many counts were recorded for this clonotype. CDR3: CAISESNSAGADNEQFF. The CDR3, as DNA: TGTGCCATCAGTGAGTCGAATTCGGCGGGGGCTGACAATGAGCAGTTCTTC. V usage is TRBV10-3 and J usage is TRBJ2-1; possibly TRBD2 for D (7 bases). Germline V gene sequence: CDR1 ENHRY, CDR2 SYGVKD. V was trimmed by 0 bases and J by 5 bases, leaving 17 bases between them. This CDR3 is built from 17 residues.

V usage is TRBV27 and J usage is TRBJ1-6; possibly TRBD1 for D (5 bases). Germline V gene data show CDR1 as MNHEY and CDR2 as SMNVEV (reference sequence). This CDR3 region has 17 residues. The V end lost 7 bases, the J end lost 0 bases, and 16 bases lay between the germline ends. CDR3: CASTNRGSGSYNSPLHF. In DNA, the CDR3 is TGTGCCAGCACGAACCGGGGCTCGGGCTCCTATAATTCACCCCTCCACTTT.

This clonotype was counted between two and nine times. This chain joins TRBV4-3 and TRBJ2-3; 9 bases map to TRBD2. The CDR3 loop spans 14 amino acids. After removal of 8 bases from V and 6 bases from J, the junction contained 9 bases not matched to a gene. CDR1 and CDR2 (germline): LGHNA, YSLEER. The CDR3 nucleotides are TGCGCCAGCGGTTTAGCGGGAGCAAGGGATACGCAGTATTTT. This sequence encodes CASGLAGARDTQYF.

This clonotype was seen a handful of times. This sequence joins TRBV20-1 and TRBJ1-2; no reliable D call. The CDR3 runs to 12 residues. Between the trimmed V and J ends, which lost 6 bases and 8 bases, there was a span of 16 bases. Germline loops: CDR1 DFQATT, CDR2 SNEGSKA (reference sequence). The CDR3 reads CSAHIGGEGYTF. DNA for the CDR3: TGCAGTGCGCACATCGGAGGTGAAGGCTACACCTTC.

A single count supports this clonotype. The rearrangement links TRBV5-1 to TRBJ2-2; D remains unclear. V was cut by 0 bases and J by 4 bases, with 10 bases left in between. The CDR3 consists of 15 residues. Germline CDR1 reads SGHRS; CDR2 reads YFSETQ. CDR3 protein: CASSLAGSVTGELFF. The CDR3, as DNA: TGCGCCAGCAGCTTGGCGGGTTCGGTCACCGGGGAGCTGTTTTTT.

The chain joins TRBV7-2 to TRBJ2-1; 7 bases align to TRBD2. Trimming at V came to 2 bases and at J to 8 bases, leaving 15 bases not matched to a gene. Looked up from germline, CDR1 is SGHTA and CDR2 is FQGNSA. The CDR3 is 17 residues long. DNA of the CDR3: TGTGCCAGCAGCTTAACCCTAGCCCGGCCCGGGGGGTATGAGCAGTTCTTC. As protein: CASSLTLARPGGYEQFF.

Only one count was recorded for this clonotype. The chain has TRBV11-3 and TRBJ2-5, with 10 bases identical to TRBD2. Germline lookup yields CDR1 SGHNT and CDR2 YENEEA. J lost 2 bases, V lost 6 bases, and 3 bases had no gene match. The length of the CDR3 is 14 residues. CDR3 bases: TGTGCCAGCAGTAAGCGGGGGGGTCAAGAGACCCAGTACTTC. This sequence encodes CASSKRGGQETQYF.